These 19 T cell receptor beta chains originate from one sample sequenced in a study of blood T cell repertoires in COVID-19. The data were produced by immunoSEQ multiplex PCR, yet TCRdb's version contains in-frame clones alone and is incomplete. The sample carries 350,000 or so clones, approximately 89% recorded once. Source material: peripheral blood. The source is a woman aged 55-69 years with COVID-19, enrolled during active disease.

J is TRBJ2-3 and V is TRBV7-2; no clear D gene. This CDR3 comprises 14 residues. Between the trimmed V and J ends, which lost 5 bases and 3 bases, there was a span of 12 bases. CDR1 is SGHTA and CDR2 is FQGNSA in the germline V gene. CDR3 amino acids: CASSRALRTDTQYF. The CDR3 nucleotides are TGTGCCAGCAGCCGTGCCCTACGGACAGATACGCAGTATTTT. Drawing the rest from reference TRBV7-2 and TRBJ2-3, the complete variable domain is GAGVSQSPSNKVTEKGKDVELRCDPISGHTALYWYRQSLGQGLEFLIYFQGNSAPDKSGLPSDRFSAERTGGSVSTLTIQRTQQEDSAVYLCASSRALRTDTQYFGPGTRLTVL.

V gene TRBV10-1 combines with J gene TRBJ2-7; 11 bases are a match to TRBD1. J gave up 6 bases and V 6 bases, and 7 bases lay outside the gene matches. This CDR3 has 14 residues. In germline, CDR1 is WNHNN, CDR2 SYGVQD (reference sequence). CDR3 sequence (DNA): TGCGCCAGCAGCCCGGGACAGGGGGGGGGCGAGCAGTACTTC. This gives the protein CASSPGQGGGEQYF.

This clone turned up a few times. The V and J genes are TRBV5-4 and TRBJ2-5, with D possibly matching TRBD2 (6 bases). Looked up from germline, CDR1 is SGHNT and CDR2 is YYREEE (reference sequence). The CDR3 has 20 amino acids. V lost 5 bases to trimming and J lost 5 bases, with 34 bases between them. The CDR3 reads CASSVDPTRGWRGGEETQYF. In DNA, the CDR3 is TGTGCCAGCAGTGTGGACCCCACTCGCGGGTGGCGGGGTGGGGAGGAGACCCAGTACTTC.

The V call is TRBV19, the J call TRBJ1-2, with 12 bases aligning to TRBD1. The junction had 12 bases not matched to a gene; V was cut back by 6 bases and J by 4 bases. Germline V gene lookup returns CDR1 LNHDA and CDR2 SQIVND (reference sequence). The CDR3 spans 17 residues. This CDR3 is CASSVAGTGGYLYGYTF. The CDR3 region has the DNA TGTGCCAGTAGCGTCGCCGGGACAGGGGGCTACCTCTATGGCTACACCTTC.

This clone was seen only once. V gene TRBV4-1 combines with J gene TRBJ2-1; TRBD2 aligns across 7 bases. Looked up from germline, CDR1 is MGHRA and CDR2 is YSYEKL. The CDR3 is 20 residues long. V gave up 0 bases and J gave up 7 bases; unmatched junction bases: 21. The CDR3 spells CASSQDPTGVGRGKWNEQFF. CDR3 coding DNA: TGCGCCAGCAGCCAAGATCCCACCGGAGTTGGGCGGGGGAAATGGAATGAGCAGTTCTTC.

The rearrangement links TRBV18 to TRBJ1-2; D may be TRBD1 (6 bases). The CDR3 consists of 15 residues. Per the germline V gene, CDR1 is KGHSH and CDR2 is LQKENI. Trimming shortened V by 0 bases and J by 2 bases, and 10 bases separated the two germline ends. In DNA form, the CDR3 reads TGTGCCAGCTCACCACCTAGGGGGAACAACTATGGCTACACCTTC. It codes for CASSPPRGNNYGYTF.

This sequence joins TRBV7-2 and TRBJ1-4, with TRBD1 as a possible D gene (6 bases). The CDR3 is 15 amino acids. The germline CDR1 and CDR2 sequences are SGHTA and FQGNSA. With 4 bases removed from V and 10 bases from J, the gap between germline ends came to 19 bases. CDR3 sequence (DNA): TGTGCCAGCAGCTCAGGGGCAGGGGTCCGGGGAAAACTGTTTTTT. Its protein is CASSSGAGVRGKLFF.

The V call is TRBV28, the J call TRBJ1-2; 10 nucleotides align to TRBD1. The germline V gene has CDR1 MDHEN and CDR2 SYDVKM. V trimming: 7 bases; J trimming: 3 bases; junction bases outside the gene matches: 8. The CDR3 length is 15 residues. DNA of the CDR3: TGTGCCAGCACCCCTGGACAGGGGGTATACTATGGCTACACCTTC. Protein product: CASTPGQGVYYGYTF.

This clone has a single count. The chain is built from TRBV5-1 and TRBJ2-1; 7 nucleotides match TRBD1. Germline V lookup: CDR1 SGHRS, CDR2 YFSETQ. The CDR3 has 14 residues. J gave up 8 bases and V 0 bases, and 5 bases lay outside the gene matches. The CDR3 here is CASSLGDRADEQFF. The CDR3 region has the DNA TGCGCCAGCAGCTTGGGCGACAGGGCGGATGAGCAGTTCTTC.

This clone was picked up one time. The genes are TRBV5-1 and TRBJ2-3, with 8 bases fitting TRBD1. V dropped 2 bases and J dropped 5; count of bases not matched to a gene: 10. Per the germline V gene, CDR1 is SGHRS and CDR2 is YFSETQ. The CDR3 extends over 16 amino acids. This chain's CDR3 is CASSFLTGVGGDTQYF. CDR3 sequence (DNA): TGCGCCAGCAGCTTCCTGACAGGGGTGGGAGGAGATACGCAGTATTTT. The complete variable domain, with remaining parts taken from reference TRBV5-1 and TRBJ2-3, reads KAGVTQTPRYLIKTRGQQVTLSCSPISGHRSVSWYQQTPGQGLQFLFEYFSETQRNKGNFPGRFSGRQFSNSRSEMNVSTLELGDSALYLCASSFLTGVGGDTQYFGPGTRLTVL.

This clone was found a few times. The chain is built from TRBV6-6 and TRBJ2-3, with a tentative D call TRBD2 (5 bases). The CDR3 loop spans 16 amino acids. Germline V CDR1 and CDR2: MNHNY, SVGAGI (reference sequence). The V gene lost 2 bases and the J gene lost 0 bases, with 12 bases spanning the gap. CDR3: CASSYRRLTSTDTQYF. CDR3 sequence (DNA): TGTGCCAGCAGTTACCGAAGACTAACTAGCACAGATACGCAGTATTTT.

The chain uses TRBV6-1 and TRBJ1-5; D possibly corresponds to TRBD1 (5 bases). CDR1 is MNHNS, CDR2 SASEGT, per germline. Deletions cut 4 bases from V and 0 bases from J, with 16 bases between. The CDR3 spans 17 residues. CDR3 in DNA: TGTGCCAGCAGTGGCGTCTGGGCAGGGCTTAGCAATCAGCCCCAGCATTTT. Encoded protein: CASSGVWAGLSNQPQHF.

This chain uses TRBV15 with TRBJ2-7; no firm D call. V lost 5 bases and J lost 9, with 11 bases in between. This CDR3 is built from 11 residues. The V gene's germline CDR1 is LNHNV and CDR2 YYDKDF (reference sequence). The CDR3 loop is CATSAYRAQYF. CDR3 coding DNA: TGTGCCACCAGCGCCTACCGCGCGCAGTACTTC.

This chain links TRBV6-5 with TRBJ1-1; D unclear. The CDR3 is 13 residues long. Trimming removed 0 bases at V and 2 bases at J, with 4 bases between. The germline CDR1 and CDR2 sequences are MNHEY and SVGAGI. In DNA, the CDR3 is TGTGCCAGCAGTTACTCGAGTAACACTGAAGCTTTCTTT. It is translated as CASSYSSNTEAFF.

The chain couples TRBV6-5 to TRBJ2-2; weak D call: TRBD1 (6 bases). Germline assignment: CDR1 MNHEY and CDR2 SVGAGI. The ends were cut back, 6 bases at V and 6 bases at J, with 8 bases in the middle. The CDR3 runs to 12 residues. DNA for the CDR3: TGTGCCAGCAGAGGACAGTCCGGGGAGCTGTTTTTT. This translates into CASRGQSGELFF.

This clone appeared once. The J gene is TRBJ2-7, the V gene TRBV18; possibly TRBD1 for D (6 bases). This CDR3 comprises 14 residues. The germline CDR1 and CDR2 sequences are KGHSH and LQKENI. V lost 3 bases and J lost 6, with 15 bases in between. In DNA, the CDR3 is TGTGCCAGCTCACCTTCAGGGGAGCGGCTCGAGCAGTACTTC. It is translated as CASSPSGERLEQYF.

The gene calls are TRBV30 and TRBJ1-6, with 7 nucleotides matching TRBD1. Losses at the gene ends were 5 bases for V and 7 bases for J; bases not matched to a gene: 5. Per the germline V gene, CDR1 is GTSNPN and CDR2 is SVGIG (reference sequence). CDR3 length: 13 residues. In nucleotides, the CDR3 is TGTGCCTGGTCGACAGGGACCAATTCACCCCTCCACTTT. It translates to CAWSTGTNSPLHF.

V and J are TRBV4-2 and TRBJ2-1; TRBD1 is a possible D gene (6 bases). CDR3 length: 14 residues. From germline, CDR1 is LGHNA and CDR2 YNFKEQ. V lost 2 bases and J lost 8, with 13 bases in between. This chain's CDR3 is CASSQQIDRHEQFF. CDR3 sequence (DNA): TGTGCCAGCAGCCAACAGATAGACAGGCATGAGCAGTTCTTC.

The chain recombines TRBV18 with TRBJ1-4; D might be TRBD1 (6 bases). CDR1 is KGHSH and CDR2 is LQKENI in the germline V gene. The V and J ends lost 6 bases and 6 bases respectively, with 17 bases between them. This CDR3 has 15 amino acids. CDR3 residues: CASSLGRGLDEKLFF. CDR3 in DNA: TGTGCCAGCTCTCTCGGCAGGGGCCTAGATGAAAAACTGTTTTTT.